The count of the clone carrying this T cell receptor beta chain is one. The antigen remains unidentified. The data derive from a study of shared clonotypes between healthy human individuals. As for the study in general: Plates per donor: three CD4 naive, three CD4 memory, two CD8 naive, one CD8 memory. Overall study results and limits: Since donors were few, the genetic and exposure-history diversity represented was limited.

Assay runs were performed at deep level. This table comes from immunoSEQ multiplex PCR, and its TCRdb copy is limited to in-frame clones, with some not included. The sample consists of a few million clones, around 95% of them appearing once. Germline trimming cut 3 bases from V and 6 bases from J; bases unmatched to any gene: 19. This CDR3 contains 19 residues. The germline V gene has CDR1 MGHRA and CDR2 YSYEKL. Specimen: naive CD4+ T cells sorted from blood. This sample's subset: CD45RA+ positively selected. The source of this sequence is a man aged 18 to 30 in good health. This sequence joins TRBV4-1 and TRBJ1-3; 8 bases are a match to TRBD1. The DNA of the CDR3 is TGCGCCAGCAGCCACCCTCAGTCGGCCGACAGGGGTAATCTAAACACCATATATTTT. This sequence encodes CASSHPQSADRGNLNTIYF.